This note documents a single T cell receptor (beta chain) sequence. The repertoire was sequenced with immunoSEQ multiplex PCR; TCRdb's copy has only in-frame clones and lacks some. The sample lists about 78,000 clones, 90% occurring once. This entry belongs to a study of T cell responses to AZD1222 COVID-19 vaccine. The CDR3 runs 14 residues. Germline loops: CDR1 GTSNPN, CDR2 SVGIG (reference sequence). Trimming took off 2 bases at V and 11 bases at J, with 19 bases between the two ends. The genes are TRBV30 and TRBJ1-5; D not certain. Material: peripheral blood, obtained 28 days after the second AZD1222 dose. The source is an adult who received the AZD1222 COVID-19 vaccine. CDR3 sequence: CAWSLQALRRAQHF. CDR3 bases: TGTGCCTGGAGTCTCCAGGCCCTCCGCAGAGCCCAGCATTTT.